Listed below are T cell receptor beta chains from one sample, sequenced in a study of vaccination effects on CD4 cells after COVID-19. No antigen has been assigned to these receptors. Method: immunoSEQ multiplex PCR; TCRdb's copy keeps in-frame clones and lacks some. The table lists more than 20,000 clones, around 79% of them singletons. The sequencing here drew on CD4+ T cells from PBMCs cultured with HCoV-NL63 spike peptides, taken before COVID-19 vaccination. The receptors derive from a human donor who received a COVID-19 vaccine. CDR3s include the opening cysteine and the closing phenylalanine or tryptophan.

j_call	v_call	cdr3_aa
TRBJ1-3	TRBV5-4	CASSLGGQRNTIYF
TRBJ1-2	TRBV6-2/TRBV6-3	CASSYSKGSGYTF
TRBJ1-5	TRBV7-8	CASSLGPGQGQLPQHF
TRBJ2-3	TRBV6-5	CASSRDTRFTDTQYF
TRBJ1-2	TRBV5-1	CASSQGQGTTYGYTF
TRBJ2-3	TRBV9	CASSASSGGTDTQYF
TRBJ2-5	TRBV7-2	CASSFTRGETQYF
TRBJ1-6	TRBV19	CASSMDYYNSPLHF
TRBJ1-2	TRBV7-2	CASSLGGKYGYTF
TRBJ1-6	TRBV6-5	CASRLGDSPLHF
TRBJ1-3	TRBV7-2	CASSLSGRAGNTIYF
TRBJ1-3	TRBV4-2	CASSQDSPNSGNTIYF
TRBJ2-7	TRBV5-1	CASSLGLAGGYEQYF
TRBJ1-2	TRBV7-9	CASSITGLDGYTF
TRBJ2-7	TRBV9	CASSATGSGYEQYF
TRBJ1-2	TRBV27	CASSLSSEVSGYTF
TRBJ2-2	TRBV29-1	CSAQGGLYTGELFF
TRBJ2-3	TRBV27	CASSLGLATTDTQYF
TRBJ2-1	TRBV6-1	CASSVRLAGAGNEQFF
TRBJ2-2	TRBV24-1	CATSDPGQGLATGELFF
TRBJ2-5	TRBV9	CASSVESGRGGETQYF
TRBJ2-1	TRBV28	CASGAEQFF
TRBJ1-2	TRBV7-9	CASSRDSYGYTF
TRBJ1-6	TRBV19	CASSMAEVFNSPLHF